The present T cell receptor (beta chain) was sequenced within a study of control samples from healthy donors and cancer patients. The method was immunoSEQ multiplex PCR; TCRdb's version includes in-frame clones alone and lacks a portion of them. This sample carries 95,000 to 130,000 clones, around nine tenths of them seen once, and the ten largest clones take around 2.5%. Germline V gives CDR1 MGHRA, CDR2 YSYEKL. This CDR3 region has 14 residues. V lost 0 bases and J 7 bases, leaving 12 bases between the germline ends. The rearrangement links TRBV4-1 to TRBJ1-2; D unclear. Sequencing was performed on blood. The origin of this receptor is a woman in her 70s in good health. CDR3 sequence reads: CASSQDPGRTGYTF. The CDR3 nucleotides read TGCGCCAGCAGCCAAGATCCGGGGAGAACTGGCTACACCTTC.